This T cell receptor (beta chain) was recovered during a study of PD-1 blockade in mismatch repair-deficient tumors. The length of the CDR3 is 12 residues. CDR1 and CDR2 from the germline V gene are KGHSH and LQKENI. The ends were cut back, 1 base at V and 6 bases at J, with 7 bases in the middle. Sequencing was performed with immunoSEQ multiplex PCR; in TCRdb, only in-frame clones are kept and a portion is missing. Among about 110,000 clones listed, around 80% were seen once. This chain joins TRBV18 and TRBJ2-7; D unresolved. The receptor was isolated from an adult with mismatch repair-deficient cancer. Sequenced material: peripheral blood, taken 60 to 65 weeks after starting pembrolizumab. CDR3 DNA sequence: TGTGCCAGCTCACCACTAGGCCTCGAGCAGTACTTC. Translation: CASSPLGLEQYF. The full variable domain, completed using reference TRBV18 and TRBJ2-7, is NAGVMQNPRHLVRRRGQEARLRCSPMKGHSHVYWYRQLPEEGLKFMVYLQKENIIDESGMPKERFSAEFPKEGPSILRIQQVVRGDSAAYFCASSPLGLEQYFGPGTRLTVT.